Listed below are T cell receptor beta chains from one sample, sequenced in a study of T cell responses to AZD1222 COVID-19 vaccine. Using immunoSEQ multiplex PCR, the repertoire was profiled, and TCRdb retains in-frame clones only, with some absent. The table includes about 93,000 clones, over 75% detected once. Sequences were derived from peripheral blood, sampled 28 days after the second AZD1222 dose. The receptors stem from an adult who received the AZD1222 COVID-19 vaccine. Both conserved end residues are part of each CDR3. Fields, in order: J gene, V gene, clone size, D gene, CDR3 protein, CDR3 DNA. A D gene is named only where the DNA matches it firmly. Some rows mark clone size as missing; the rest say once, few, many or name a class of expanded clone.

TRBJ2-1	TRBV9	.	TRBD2	CAGASGSFDEQFF	TGTGCCGGTGCTAGCGGGAGTTTTGATGAGCAGTTCTTC
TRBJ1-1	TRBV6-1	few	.	CASSGGWGHRNTEAFF	TGTGCCAGCAGTGGGGGGTGGGGACATCGGAACACTGAAGCTTTCTTT
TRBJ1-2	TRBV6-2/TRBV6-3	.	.	CASSYGRDYGYTF	TGTGCCAGCAGTTACGGCAGGGACTATGGCTACACCTTC
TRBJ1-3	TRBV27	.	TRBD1	CASKVTGGGNTIYF	TGTGCCAGCAAGGTGACAGGGGGCGGAAACACCATATATTTT
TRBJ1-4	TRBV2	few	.	CASRGDTHEKLFF	TGTGCCAGCAGGGGGGACACCCATGAAAAACTGTTTTTT
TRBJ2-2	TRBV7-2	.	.	CASSLGGEEANTGELFF	TGTGCCAGCAGCTTAGGAGGGGAGGAAGCGAACACCGGGGAGCTGTTTTTT
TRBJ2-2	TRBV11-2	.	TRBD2	CASSPRAGDPTGELFF	TGTGCCAGCAGCCCTAGAGCGGGGGACCCCACCGGGGAGCTGTTTTTT
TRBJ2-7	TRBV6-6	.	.	CASSSRANEQYF	TGTGCCAGCAGTTCCAGGGCCAACGAGCAGTACTTC
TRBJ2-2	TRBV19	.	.	CASSILQITNTGELFF	TGTGCCAGTAGTATACTACAGATCACGAACACCGGGGAGCTGTTTTTT
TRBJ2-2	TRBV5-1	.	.	CASSLGVGTGELFF	TGCGCCAGCAGCTTGGGGGTCGGCACCGGGGAGCTGTTTTTT
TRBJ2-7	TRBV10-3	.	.	CAISERGEINEQYF	TGTGCCATCAGTGAGCGGGGTGAGATAAACGAGCAGTACTTC
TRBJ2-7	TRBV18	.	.	CASSPNADYEQYF	TGTGCCAGCTCACCAAATGCAGACTACGAGCAGTACTTC
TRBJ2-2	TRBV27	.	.	CASSNHGTSGTGELFF	TGTGCCAGCAGTAACCACGGGACCTCGGGGACCGGGGAGCTGTTTTTT
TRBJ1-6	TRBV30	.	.	CAWDPGPYNSPLHF	TGTGCCTGGGACCCCGGGCCTTATAATTCACCCCTCCACTTT
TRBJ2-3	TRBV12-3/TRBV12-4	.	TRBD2	CASRDGRDTQYF	TGTGCCAGCAGGGACGGGAGGGATACGCAGTATTTT
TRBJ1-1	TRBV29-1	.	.	CSVEDSYTEAFF	TGCAGCGTTGAGGACAGCTACACTGAAGCTTTCTTT
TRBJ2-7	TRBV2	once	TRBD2	CASSEGGLVYYEQYF	TGTGCCAGCAGTGAAGGGGGACTAGTGTACTACGAGCAGTACTTC
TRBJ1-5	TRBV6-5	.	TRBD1	CASRSGGDRTQHF	TGTGCCAGCAGGTCTGGGGGGGACAGGACCCAGCATTTT
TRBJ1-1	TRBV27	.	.	CASSLKQGMFTEAFF	TGTGCCAGCAGTTTAAAACAGGGAATGTTCACTGAAGCTTTCTTT
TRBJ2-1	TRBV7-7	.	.	CASSRDGSSYNEQFF	TGTGCTAGCAGTCGGGACGGGAGCTCCTACAATGAGCAGTTCTTC
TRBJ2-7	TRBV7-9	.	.	CASSPGSYEQYF	TGTGCCAGCAGCCCCGGCTCCTACGAGCAGTACTTC
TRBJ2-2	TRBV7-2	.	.	CASSLRQGFAGELFF	TGTGCCAGCAGCTTGCGGCAGGGTTTTGCCGGGGAGCTGTTTTTT
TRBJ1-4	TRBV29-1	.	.	CSVAEGGFGEKLFF	TGCAGCGTCGCTGAGGGGGGATTCGGTGAAAAACTGTTTTTT
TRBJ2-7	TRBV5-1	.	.	CASSLVYEQYF	TGCGCCAGCAGCTTGGTTTACGAGCAGTACTTC
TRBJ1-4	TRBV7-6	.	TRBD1	CASSMLGTAHEKLFF	TGTGCCAGCAGCATGCTCGGGACAGCCCATGAAAAACTGTTTTTT
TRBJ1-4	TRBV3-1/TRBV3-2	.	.	CASSQGVGGVEKLFF	TGTGCCAGCAGCCAAGGAGTAGGGGGGGTTGAAAAACTGTTTTTT
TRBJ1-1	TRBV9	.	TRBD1	CASSPSGTANTEAFF	TGTGCCAGCAGCCCAAGTGGGACAGCGAACACTGAAGCTTTCTTT
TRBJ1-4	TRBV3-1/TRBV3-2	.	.	CASSQAYGWTTNEKLFF	TGTGCCAGCAGCCAAGCGTACGGATGGACAACTAATGAAAAACTGTTTTTT
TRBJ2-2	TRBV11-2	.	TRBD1	CASSSRTGNTGELFF	TGTGCCAGCAGCTCCCGGACAGGCAACACCGGGGAGCTGTTTTTT
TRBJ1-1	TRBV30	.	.	CAWRRQVDTEAFF	TGTGCCTGGAGGCGACAGGTAGACACTGAAGCTTTCTTT
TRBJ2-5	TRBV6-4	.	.	CASSENPWGTQYF	TGTGCCAGCAGTGAGAATCCTTGGGGGACCCAGTACTTC
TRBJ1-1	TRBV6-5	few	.	CASSSMRGNTEAFF	TGTGCCAGCAGTTCCATGCGGGGTAACACTGAAGCTTTCTTT
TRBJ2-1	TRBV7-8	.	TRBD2	CASSSSGGNYNEQFF	TGTGCCAGCAGCTCCAGCGGGGGGAACTACAATGAGCAGTTCTTC
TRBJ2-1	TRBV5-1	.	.	CASRSIENEQFF	TGCGCCAGCAGGTCGATTGAAAATGAGCAGTTCTTC
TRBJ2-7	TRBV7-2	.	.	CASSFALAYEQYF	TGTGCCAGCAGCTTTGCCCTGGCCTACGAGCAGTACTTC
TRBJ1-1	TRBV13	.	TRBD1	CASSSPQGFTEAFF	TGTGCCAGCAGCTCGCCACAGGGGTTCACTGAAGCTTTCTTT
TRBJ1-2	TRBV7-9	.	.	CASSWTEDYGYTF	TGTGCCAGCAGTTGGACAGAGGACTATGGCTACACCTTC
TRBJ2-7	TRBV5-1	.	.	CASSLERAPYEQYF	TGCGCCAGCAGCTTGGAGAGGGCCCCCTACGAGCAGTACTTC
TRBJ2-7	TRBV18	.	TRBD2	CASSPRTSGSSYEQYF	TGTGCCAGCTCACCTAGGACTAGCGGGAGCTCCTACGAGCAGTACTTC
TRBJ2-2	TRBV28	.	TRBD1	CASSPYRDSIFDGELFF	TGTGCCAGCAGTCCATACCGGGACAGTATATTCGACGGGGAGCTGTTTTTT
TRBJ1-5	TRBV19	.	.	CASSMYSDQPQHF	TGTGCCAGTAGTATGTATTCCGATCAGCCCCAGCATTTT
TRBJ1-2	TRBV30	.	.	CAWSPRAPWSYTF	TGTGCCTGGAGCCCCCGGGCTCCATGGAGCTACACCTTC
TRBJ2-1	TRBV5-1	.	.	CASSLNVREQFF	TGCGCCAGCAGCTTGAATGTCCGTGAGCAGTTCTTC
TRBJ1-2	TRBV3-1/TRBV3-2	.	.	CASSPVEGQGVRYGYTF	TGTGCCAGCAGCCCGGTTGAGGGGCAAGGGGTACGGTATGGCTACACCTTC
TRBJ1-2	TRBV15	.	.	CATSRDRGHSNYGYTF	TGTGCCACCAGCAGAGATCGGGGACATTCTAACTATGGCTACACCTTC
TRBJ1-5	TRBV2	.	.	CASSSQALNNQPQHF	TGTGCCAGCAGCTCTCAGGCGTTGAACAATCAGCCCCAGCATTTT
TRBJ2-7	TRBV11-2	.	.	CASSLVRAGYEQYF	TGTGCCAGCAGCTTAGTGCGGGCGGGCTACGAGCAGTACTTC
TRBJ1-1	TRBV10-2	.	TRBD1	CASGTGDADTEAFF	TGCGCCAGTGGGACAGGGGATGCGGACACTGAAGCTTTCTTT
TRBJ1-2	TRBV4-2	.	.	CASSQEVRDAYGYTF	TGTGCCAGCAGCCAAGAGGTACGGGACGCCTATGGCTACACCTTC